This T cell receptor (beta chain) stems from a study of blood T cell repertoires in COVID-19. Turning to the study itself: The United States, Italy and Spain were the sources of the acute and convalescent COVID-19 samples.

Donors were grouped by their self-reported clinical history. V was cut by 5 bases and J by 3 bases, with 8 bases left in between. The germline CDR1 and CDR2 sequences are MNHEY and SVGEGT. The CDR3 runs to 12 residues. Per the original methods: Amplifying reference gene primers gave estimates of nucleated cell counts. This table comes from immunoSEQ multiplex PCR, and its TCRdb copy is limited to in-frame clones, with some not included. V and J calls plus clone size are reproduced from that table; the DNA served to infer D and trimming. There are about 320,000 clones in the sample; 85% occur only once, and around 1.8% lies in the top ten.

What was sequenced was PBMCs or T cells enriched from blood (not recorded which). This TCR came from a woman aged 25 to 39 who had been exposed to COVID-19. V usage is TRBV6-2 or TRBV6-3 and J usage is TRBJ2-7, with D tentatively TRBD1 (6 bases). For the CDR3, the DNA is TGTGCCAGCAGTAGGGACAACTACGAGCAGTACTTC. This encodes CASSRDNYEQYF.